This T cell receptor beta chain was profiled in a study of blood T cell repertoires in COVID-19. Study-level information: Donors in the United States, Italy and Spain gave samples during acute or convalescent COVID-19.

The CDR3 runs 13 residues. Trimming pared 7 bases from V and 6 bases from J, leaving 14 bases between. The germline gives CDR1 SNHLY, CDR2 FYNNEI. The repertoire was sequenced with immunoSEQ multiplex PCR; TCRdb's copy has only in-frame clones and lacks some. The sample has about 350,000 clones, roughly 90% seen once; the top ten hold approximately 4.1%. The sequenced sample was peripheral blood. The V and J genes are TRBV2 and TRBJ2-3, with D maybe TRBD2 (5 bases). The clonotype originates from an older woman with COVID-19, enrolled during active disease. The CDR3 loop reads CASIEGTGDTQYF. The DNA of the CDR3 is TGTGCCAGCATAGAGGGTACGGGGGATACGCAGTATTTT.